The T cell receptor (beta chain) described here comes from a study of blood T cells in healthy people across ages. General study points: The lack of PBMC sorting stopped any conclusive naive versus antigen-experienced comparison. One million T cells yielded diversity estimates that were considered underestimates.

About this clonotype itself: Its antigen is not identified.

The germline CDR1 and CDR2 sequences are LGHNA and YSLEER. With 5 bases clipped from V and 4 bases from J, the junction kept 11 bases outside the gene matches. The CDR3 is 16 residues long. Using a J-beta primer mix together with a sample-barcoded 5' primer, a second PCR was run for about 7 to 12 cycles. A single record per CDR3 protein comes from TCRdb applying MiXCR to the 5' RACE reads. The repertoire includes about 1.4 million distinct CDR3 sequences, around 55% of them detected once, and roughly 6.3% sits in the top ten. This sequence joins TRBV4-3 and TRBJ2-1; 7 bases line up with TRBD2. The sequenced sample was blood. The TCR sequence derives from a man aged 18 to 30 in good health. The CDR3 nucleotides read TGCGCCAGCAGCTCAAGTTCTGGGGGGGATTACAATGAGCAGTTCTTC. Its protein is CASSSSSGGDYNEQFF.